This entry is about one T cell receptor beta chain. The sample is drawn from a study of CD8 T cells in Susac syndrome. Reverse transcription of about 0.45 to 1 ug RNA was carried out with random hexamers. Amplification of TCR beta CDR3 used immunoSEQ multiplex PCR across 54 Vbeta and 13 Jbeta. Using its own MiXCR run on the immunoSEQ multiplex PCR reads, TCRdb lists one record per CDR3 protein. This sample has tens of thousands of distinct CDR3 sequences, with approximately 93% found just once. The CD8+ and CD4+ T cells were negatively isolated, with the TEMRA cells enriched by FACS. Germline CDR1 PRHDT, CDR2 FYEKMQ (reference sequence). The ends were cut back, 5 bases at V and 10 bases at J, with 14 bases in the middle. The CDR3 is 12 amino acids.

The specimen sequenced was CD8+ T cells from PBMCs. This chain links TRBV13 with TRBJ2-5; weak D call: TRBD2 (6 bases). The TCR sequence derives from a human donor in good health. The CDR3 loop is CASSLGVGGQYF. The CDR3 DNA follows: TGTGCCAGCAGCCTGGGGGTCGGGGGCCAGTACTTC.